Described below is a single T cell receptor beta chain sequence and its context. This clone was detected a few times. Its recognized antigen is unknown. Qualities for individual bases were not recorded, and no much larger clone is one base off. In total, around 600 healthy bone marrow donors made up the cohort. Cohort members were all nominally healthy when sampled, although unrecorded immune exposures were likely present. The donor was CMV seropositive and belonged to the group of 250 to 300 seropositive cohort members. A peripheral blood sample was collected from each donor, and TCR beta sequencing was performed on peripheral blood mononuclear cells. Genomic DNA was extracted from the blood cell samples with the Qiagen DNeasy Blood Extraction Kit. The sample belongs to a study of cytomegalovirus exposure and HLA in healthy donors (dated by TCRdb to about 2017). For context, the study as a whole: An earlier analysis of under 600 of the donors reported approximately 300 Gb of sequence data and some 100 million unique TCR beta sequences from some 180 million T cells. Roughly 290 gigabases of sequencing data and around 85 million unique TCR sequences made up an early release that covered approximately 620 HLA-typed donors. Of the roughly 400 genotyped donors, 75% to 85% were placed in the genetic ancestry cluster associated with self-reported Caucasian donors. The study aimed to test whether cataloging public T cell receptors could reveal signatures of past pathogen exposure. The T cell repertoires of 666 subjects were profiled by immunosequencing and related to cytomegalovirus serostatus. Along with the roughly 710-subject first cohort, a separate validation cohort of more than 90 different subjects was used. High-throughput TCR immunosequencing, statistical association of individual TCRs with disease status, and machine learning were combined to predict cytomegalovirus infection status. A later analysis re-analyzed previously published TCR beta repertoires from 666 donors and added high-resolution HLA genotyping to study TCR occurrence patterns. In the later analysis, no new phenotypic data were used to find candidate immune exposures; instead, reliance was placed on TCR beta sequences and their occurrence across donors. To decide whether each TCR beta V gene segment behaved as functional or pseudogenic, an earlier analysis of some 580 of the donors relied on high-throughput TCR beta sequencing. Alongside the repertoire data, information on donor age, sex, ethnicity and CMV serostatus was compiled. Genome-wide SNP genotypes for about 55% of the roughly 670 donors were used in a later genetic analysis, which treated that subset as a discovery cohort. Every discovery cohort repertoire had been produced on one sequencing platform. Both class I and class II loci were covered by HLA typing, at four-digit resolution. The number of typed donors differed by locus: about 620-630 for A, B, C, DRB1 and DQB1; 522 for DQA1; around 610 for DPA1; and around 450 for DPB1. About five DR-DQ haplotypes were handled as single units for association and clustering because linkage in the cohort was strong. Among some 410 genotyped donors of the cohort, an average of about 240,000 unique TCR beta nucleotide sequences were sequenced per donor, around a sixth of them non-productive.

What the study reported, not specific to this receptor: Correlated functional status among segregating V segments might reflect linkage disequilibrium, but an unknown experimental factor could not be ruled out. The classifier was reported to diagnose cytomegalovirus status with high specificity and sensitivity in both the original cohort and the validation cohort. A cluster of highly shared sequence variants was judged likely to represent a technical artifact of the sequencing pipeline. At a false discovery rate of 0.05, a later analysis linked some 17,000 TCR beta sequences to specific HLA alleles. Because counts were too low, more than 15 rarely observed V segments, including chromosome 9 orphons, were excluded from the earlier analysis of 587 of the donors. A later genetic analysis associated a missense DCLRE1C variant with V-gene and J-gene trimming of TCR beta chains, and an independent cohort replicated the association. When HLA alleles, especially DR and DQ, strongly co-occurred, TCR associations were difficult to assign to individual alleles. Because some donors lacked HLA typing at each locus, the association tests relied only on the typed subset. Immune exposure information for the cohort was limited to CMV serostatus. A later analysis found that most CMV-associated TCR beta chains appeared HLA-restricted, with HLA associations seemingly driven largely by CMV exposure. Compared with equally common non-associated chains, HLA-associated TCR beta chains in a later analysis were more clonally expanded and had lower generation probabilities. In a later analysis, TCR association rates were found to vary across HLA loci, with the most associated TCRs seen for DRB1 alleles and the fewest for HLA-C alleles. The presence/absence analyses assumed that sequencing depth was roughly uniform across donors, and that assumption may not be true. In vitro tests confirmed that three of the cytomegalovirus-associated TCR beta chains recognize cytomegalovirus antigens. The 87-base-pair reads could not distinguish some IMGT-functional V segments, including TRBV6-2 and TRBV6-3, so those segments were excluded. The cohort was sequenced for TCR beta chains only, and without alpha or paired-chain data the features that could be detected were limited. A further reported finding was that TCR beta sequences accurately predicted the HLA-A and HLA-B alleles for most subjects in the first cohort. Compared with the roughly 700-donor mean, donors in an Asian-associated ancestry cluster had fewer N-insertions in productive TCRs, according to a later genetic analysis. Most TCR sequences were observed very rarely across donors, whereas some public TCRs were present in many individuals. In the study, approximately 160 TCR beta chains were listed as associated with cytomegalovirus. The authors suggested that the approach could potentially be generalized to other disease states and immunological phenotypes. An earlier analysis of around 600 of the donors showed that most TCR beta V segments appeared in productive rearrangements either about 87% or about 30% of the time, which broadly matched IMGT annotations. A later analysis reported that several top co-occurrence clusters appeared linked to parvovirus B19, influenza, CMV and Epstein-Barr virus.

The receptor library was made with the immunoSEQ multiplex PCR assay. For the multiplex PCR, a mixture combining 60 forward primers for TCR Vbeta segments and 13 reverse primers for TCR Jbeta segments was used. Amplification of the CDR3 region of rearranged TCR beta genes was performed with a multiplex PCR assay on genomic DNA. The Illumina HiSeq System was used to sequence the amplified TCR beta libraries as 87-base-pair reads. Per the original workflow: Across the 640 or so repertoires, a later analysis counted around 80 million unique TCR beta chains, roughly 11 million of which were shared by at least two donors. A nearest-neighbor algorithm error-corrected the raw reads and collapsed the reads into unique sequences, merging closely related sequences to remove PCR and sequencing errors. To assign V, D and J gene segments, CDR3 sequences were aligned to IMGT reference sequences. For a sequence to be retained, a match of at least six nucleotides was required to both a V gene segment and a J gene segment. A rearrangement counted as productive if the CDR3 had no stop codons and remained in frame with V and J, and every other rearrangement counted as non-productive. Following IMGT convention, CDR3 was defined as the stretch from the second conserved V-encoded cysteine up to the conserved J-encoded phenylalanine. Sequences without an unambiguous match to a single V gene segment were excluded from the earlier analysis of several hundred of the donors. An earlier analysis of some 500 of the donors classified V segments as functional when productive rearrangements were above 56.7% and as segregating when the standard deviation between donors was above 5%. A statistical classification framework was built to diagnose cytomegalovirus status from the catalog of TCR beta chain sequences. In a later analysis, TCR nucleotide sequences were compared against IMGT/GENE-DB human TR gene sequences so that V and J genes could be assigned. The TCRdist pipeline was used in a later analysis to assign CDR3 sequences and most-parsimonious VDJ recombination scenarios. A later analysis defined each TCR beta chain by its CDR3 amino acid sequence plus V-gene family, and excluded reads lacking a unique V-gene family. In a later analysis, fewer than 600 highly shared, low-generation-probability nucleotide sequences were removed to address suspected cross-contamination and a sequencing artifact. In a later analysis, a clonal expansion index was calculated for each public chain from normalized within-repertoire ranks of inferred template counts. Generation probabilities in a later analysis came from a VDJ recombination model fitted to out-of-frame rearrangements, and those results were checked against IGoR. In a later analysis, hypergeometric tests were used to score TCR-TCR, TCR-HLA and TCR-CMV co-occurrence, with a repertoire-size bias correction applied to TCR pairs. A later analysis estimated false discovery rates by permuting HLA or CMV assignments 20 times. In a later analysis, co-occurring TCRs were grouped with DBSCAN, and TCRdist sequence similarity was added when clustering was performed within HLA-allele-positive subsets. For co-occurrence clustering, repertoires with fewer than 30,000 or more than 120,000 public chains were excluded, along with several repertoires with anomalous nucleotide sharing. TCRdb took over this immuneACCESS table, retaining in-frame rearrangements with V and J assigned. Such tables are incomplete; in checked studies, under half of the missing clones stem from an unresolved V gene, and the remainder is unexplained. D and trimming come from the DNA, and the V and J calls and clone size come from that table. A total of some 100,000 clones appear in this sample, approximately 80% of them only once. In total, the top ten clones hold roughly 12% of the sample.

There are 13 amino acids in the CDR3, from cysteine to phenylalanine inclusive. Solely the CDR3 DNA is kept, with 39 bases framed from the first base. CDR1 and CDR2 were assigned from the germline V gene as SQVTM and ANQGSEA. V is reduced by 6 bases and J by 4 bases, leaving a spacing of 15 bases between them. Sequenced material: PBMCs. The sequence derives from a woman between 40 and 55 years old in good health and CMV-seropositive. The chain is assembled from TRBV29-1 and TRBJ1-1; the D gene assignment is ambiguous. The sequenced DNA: TGCAGCGTGCAACCTAGAGGCCCCACTGAAGCTTTCTTT. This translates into CSVQPRGPTEAFF.